Below are 28 T cell receptor beta chains sequenced from a single sample in a study of control samples from healthy donors and cancer patients (dated by TCRdb to 2020 to 2022). Library creation used the immunoSEQ multiplex PCR assay. TCRdb provides this immuneACCESS table in a form limited to in-frame rearrangements. Some clones are lacking; in checked studies, under half of them reflect an unresolved V gene, and why the rest are absent is not known. This sample holds tens of thousands of clones; roughly nine tenths were observed only once. The ten largest clones add up to 7.5% to 8% of the sample. The specimen sequenced was blood. These receptors all come from a woman in her fifties or sixties in good health.

The chain joins TRBV7-8 to TRBJ1-6; possible D gene TRBD1, 6 bases. This CDR3 has 17 residues. Germline V gene sequence: CDR1 SGHVS, CDR2 FQNEAQ. V lost 2 bases and J lost 10, with 21 bases in between. For the CDR3, the DNA is TGTGCCAGCAGCTTAATTAGTGGTGGGGGGGCTTTGTCACCCCTCCACTTT. This encodes CASSLISGGGALSPLHF.

The chain links TRBV7-9 to TRBJ1-1, with D uncertain. With 1 base removed from V and 11 bases from J, the gap between germline ends came to 14 bases. The CDR3 spans 13 residues. Looked up from germline, CDR1 is SEHNR and CDR2 is FQNEAQ (reference sequence). This chain's CDR3 is CASSLEAGVGAFF. Written as DNA, the CDR3 is TGTGCCAGCAGCTTAGAGGCTGGCGTCGGGGCTTTCTTT.

This clone was recorded a few times. The chain carries TRBV28 and TRBJ1-2; D might be TRBD1 (5 bases). The CDR3 is 12 amino acids. V shed 7 bases and J shed 8 bases, with 14 bases lying between them. The germline CDR1 and CDR2 sequences are MDHEN and SYDVKM. The CDR3 coding sequence is TGTGCCAGCATCTCCCAGGGTAGCGGCTACACCTTC. Residues: CASISQGSGYTF.

The chain combines TRBV2 with TRBJ1-5, with D unclear. The V and J ends lost 3 bases and 4 bases respectively, with 10 bases between them. CDR1 and CDR2 from the germline V gene are SNHLY and FYNNEI. The CDR3 length is 14 residues. CDR3 nucleotides: TGTGCCAGCAGTGATTGGGCGCGGAATCAGCCCCAGCATTTT. It translates to CASSDWARNQPQHF. The full variable domain, completed using reference TRBV2 and TRBJ1-5, is EPEVTQTPSHQVTQMGQEVILRCVPISNHLYFYWYRQILGQKVEFLVSFYNNEISEKSEIFDDQFSVERPDGSNFTLKIRSTKLEDSAMYFCASSDWARNQPQHFGDGTRLSIL.

The V gene is TRBV6-1, the J gene TRBJ2-2; D might be TRBD2 (7 bases). V shed 3 bases and J shed 5 bases, with 16 bases lying between them. CDR1 is MNHNS and CDR2 is SASEGT in the germline V gene. The CDR3 covers 16 residues. CDR3 residues: CASSDKAGASTGELFF. The CDR3 DNA is TGTGCCAGCAGTGATAAGGCGGGGGCGAGTACCGGGGAGCTGTTTTTT.

The chain combines TRBV14 with TRBJ2-2; D is ambiguous. The CDR3 extends over 17 amino acids. Germline CDR1 is SGHDN and CDR2 is FVKESK. V was clipped by 0 bases and J by 4 bases, with 15 bases between them. This CDR3 is CASSQDRRRWGTGELFF. DNA of the CDR3: TGTGCCAGCAGCCAAGATCGCAGACGATGGGGCACCGGGGAGCTGTTTTTT.

This clone was picked up a small number of times. CDR3 nucleotide sequence: TGTGCCAGCAGCCAAGAGTGGTGGGGCTCCTACAATGAGCAGTTCTTC. This codes for CASSQEWWGSYNEQFF. The V and J genes are TRBV14 and TRBJ2-1; D gene uncertain. The CDR3 sequence is 16 residues long. Trimming pared 0 bases from V and 0 bases from J, leaving 9 bases between. The germline gives CDR1 SGHDN, CDR2 FVKESK.

The chain has TRBV7-6 and TRBJ2-5; TRBD1 might be the D (6 bases). Trimming removed 2 bases from V and 4 bases from J, with 17 bases in between. The CDR3 is 16 amino acids. Germline V gene lookup returns CDR1 SGHVS and CDR2 FNYEAQ. CDR3 DNA: TGTGCCAGCAGCTTATGGACAGTGCTCGACGGAGAGACCCAGTACTTC. As protein: CASSLWTVLDGETQYF.

V gene TRBV10-3 combines with J gene TRBJ2-7; tentatively, D is TRBD1 or TRBD2 (5 bases each). CDR3 length: 14 amino acids. CDR1 and CDR2 (germline): ENHRY, SYGVKD. Trimming left V 6 bases short and J 0 bases short, with 12 bases between. In nucleotides, the CDR3 is TGTGCCATCAGCCGGGACCGCGACTCCTACGAGCAGTACTTC. This encodes CAISRDRDSYEQYF.

To note about this clone: Other DNA sequences from this sample encode an identical CDR3 as well. V gene TRBV5-6 combines with J gene TRBJ1-2, with D maybe TRBD1 (6 bases). The V and J ends lost 3 bases and 7 bases respectively, with 19 bases between them. Germline assignment: CDR1 SGHDT and CDR2 YYEEEE. The CDR3 is 15 amino acids. Written as DNA, the CDR3 is TGTGCCAGCAGCTGGACAGAACAGGGAGGGGGTGGCTACACCTTC. It yields the protein CASSWTEQGGGGYTF.

V is TRBV20-1 and J is TRBJ2-1; D is ambiguous. V was clipped by 5 bases and J by 6 bases, with 8 bases between them. Germline V gene data show CDR1 as DFQATT and CDR2 as SNEGSKA (reference sequence). This CDR3 has 11 amino acids. This chain's CDR3 is CSARLFNEQFF. In DNA form, the CDR3 reads TGCAGTGCTCGACTCTTCAATGAGCAGTTCTTC.

The rearrangement uses TRBV3-1 (or the pseudogene TRBV3-2) and TRBJ2-7, with 15 bases aligning to TRBD2. J was trimmed by 2 bases and V by 4 bases; bases with no gene match: 9. The germline gives CDR1 LGHDT, CDR2 YNNKEL (reference sequence). This CDR3 is built from 18 residues. This chain's CDR3 is CASSLGGLAGGPPYEQYF. CDR3 bases: TGTGCCAGCAGCCTAGGGGGACTAGCGGGGGGCCCGCCCTACGAGCAGTACTTC.

The rearrangement uses TRBV19 and TRBJ1-2, with 11 bases aligning to TRBD1. Per the germline V gene, CDR1 is LNHDA and CDR2 is SQIVND (reference sequence). This CDR3 spans 17 amino acids. J was trimmed by 6 bases and V by 6 bases; bases with no gene match: 15. CDR3 bases: TGTGCCAGTAGCCATCGGGACAGGGGGACAGGTCGCCATGGCTACACCTTC. Translated, it gives CASSHRDRGTGRHGYTF.

This chain uses TRBV7-6 with TRBJ1-1; 9 bases are a match to TRBD1. The CDR3 contains 15 residues. Germline V CDR1 and CDR2: SGHVS, FNYEAQ. Trimming removed 2 bases from V and 7 bases from J; junction bases left unmatched: 8. The CDR3 bases are TGTGCCAGCAGCTTATTTCGGACAGGGGAAGGTGAAGCTTTCTTT. This translates into CASSLFRTGEGEAFF.

J is TRBJ1-3 and V is TRBV5-5; TRBD1 might be the D (6 bases). Trimming cost V 1 base and J 3 bases, with 14 bases left between them. Per germline, CDR1 SGHKS and CDR2 YYEKEE (reference sequence). This CDR3 has 16 residues. The CDR3 sequence: CASSLLYGQIGNTIYF. DNA of the CDR3: TGTGCCAGCAGCTTGCTATACGGACAGATTGGAAACACCATATATTTT.

This clone was picked up a small number of times. The chain couples TRBV11-1 to TRBJ2-1; TRBD1 matches at 7 bases. Per germline, CDR1 SGHAT and CDR2 FQDESV (reference sequence). There are 16 residues in the CDR3. V was pared by 8 bases and J by 8 bases, with 18 bases of the junction left unmatched. The CDR3 DNA reads as TGTGCCAGCGGGCCGTCCGGGACAGACCCTTTCGATGAGCAGTTCTTC. This gives the protein CASGPSGTDPFDEQFF.

Only a few counts were recorded for this clone. J is TRBJ2-7 and V is TRBV9; tentative D call: TRBD2 (5 bases). This CDR3 region has 14 residues. V was clipped by 0 bases and J by 3 bases, with 10 bases between them. The germline CDR1 and CDR2 sequences are SGDLS and YYNGEE. CDR3 region: CASSVGWGDYEQYF. The DNA of the CDR3 is TGTGCCAGCAGCGTAGGGTGGGGAGACTACGAGCAGTACTTC.

This CDR3 reads CASSFYNEQFF. DNA for the CDR3: TGTGCCAGCAGCTTTTACAATGAGCAGTTCTTC. The rearrangement uses TRBV7-9 and TRBJ2-1; D is unresolved. CDR1 SEHNR and CDR2 FQNEAQ come from the germline V gene (reference sequence). The CDR3 is made up of 11 amino acids. V gave up 3 bases and J gave up 4 bases, with 1 base separating them.

The chain combines TRBV19 with TRBJ1-2; no clear D. This CDR3 has 13 amino acids. Trimming stripped 10 bases from V and 0 bases from J, with 12 bases between. Germline assignment: CDR1 LNHDA and CDR2 SQIVND (reference sequence). The DNA for the CDR3 is TGTGCCACCCAAAGGGAGGCTAACTATGGCTACACCTTC. This codes for CATQREANYGYTF.

To note about this clone: Sequence at one end of the junction differs from germline and may be a read error. Other DNA variants within this sample encode the same CDR3. The chain recombines TRBV10-3 with TRBJ2-4; the match to TRBD2 covers 12 bases. This CDR3 is built from 18 residues. CDR1 and CDR2 from the germline V gene are ENHRY and SYGVKD. CDR3: CAISPLAGGPSAKNIQYF. The CDR3 DNA follows: TGTGCCATCAGCCCACTAGCGGGGGGCCCGTCAGCCAAAAACATTCAGTACTTT.

This rearrangement joins TRBV18 to TRBJ2-7; TRBD1 matches at 10 bases. Germline values: CDR1 KGHSH, CDR2 LQKENI. The CDR3 contains 16 residues. J was trimmed by 3 bases and V by 4 bases; bases with no gene match: 9. The CDR3 spells CASSLPGTGALYEQYF. The DNA for the CDR3 is TGTGCCAGCTCACTCCCGGGGACAGGGGCGCTCTACGAGCAGTACTTC.

The chain employs TRBV25-1 and TRBJ1-6; 10 bases match TRBD1. Germline CDR1 is MGHDK and CDR2 is SYGVNS. The CDR3 consists of 13 residues. V lost 11 bases and J lost 9; bases outside the gene matches: 7. The CDR3 DNA is TGTGCCTCCAGGGGACAGGGGTTTTCACCCCTCCACTTT. Protein: CASRGQGFSPLHF.

This chain joins TRBV18 and TRBJ1-1, with D uncertain. V was shortened by 3 bases and J by 10 bases, with 12 bases between the two germline ends. This CDR3 has 12 residues. The germline V gene encodes CDR1 KGHSH and CDR2 LQKENI. CDR3 nucleotides: TGTGCCAGCTCACCTATCCCGGAAGGAGCTTTCTTT. Translated: CASSPIPEGAFF.

CDR3 in DNA: TGTGCCAGCAGTTACGGGACGATCGGGGAAAAACTGTTTTTT. It is translated as CASSYGTIGEKLFF. This rearrangement joins TRBV6-5 to TRBJ1-4; perhaps TRBD1 as D (5 bases). Trimming took 2 bases from V and 8 from J, leaving 12 bases between them. The CDR3 totals 14 residues. The germline V gene has CDR1 MNHEY and CDR2 SVGAGI.

The rearrangement uses TRBV7-2 and TRBJ2-7; TRBD1 aligns across 12 bases. This CDR3 is 16 amino acids long. Germline CDR1 and CDR2: SGHTA and FQGNSA. V lost 5 bases to trimming and J lost 3 bases; unmatched junction nucleotides: 8. The CDR3 sequence is CASSLGGTGGYYEQYF. The CDR3 nucleotides are TGTGCCAGCAGCCTAGGGGGGACAGGGGGCTACTACGAGCAGTACTTC.

V gene TRBV2 combines with J gene TRBJ1-6; D unclear. The CDR3 is 14 residues long. The germline CDR1 and CDR2 sequences are SNHLY and FYNNEI. The germline V and J ends were trimmed by 2 bases and 7 bases, with 9 bases remaining between them. CDR3 sequence (DNA): TGTGCCAGCAGTGAAAGGCAGTTAAATTCACCCCTCCACTTT. It specifies CASSERQLNSPLHF.

This chain connects TRBV12-3 or TRBV12-4 to TRBJ2-5; D unresolved. There are 13 residues in the CDR3. With 3 bases removed from V and 3 bases from J, the gap between germline ends came to 8 bases. CDR3 nucleotide sequence: TGTGCCAGCAGTTTTTGGGCGGAAGAGACCCAGTACTTC. It specifies CASSFWAEETQYF.

The gene calls are TRBV3-1 (or the pseudogene TRBV3-2) and TRBJ2-5; 10 bases map to TRBD2. Germline V CDR1 and CDR2: LGHDT, YNNKEL (reference sequence). Losses at the gene ends were 2 bases for V and 3 bases for J; bases not matched to a gene: 3. The CDR3 contains 15 residues. In DNA form, the CDR3 reads TGTGCCAGCAGCCAAACCCTAGCGGGGGAAGAGACCCAGTACTTC. This sequence encodes CASSQTLAGEETQYF.